The clone carrying this TCR beta chain was observed a single time. The CDR3 sequence is 13 residues long. The ends were cut back, 5 bases at V and 4 bases at J, with 12 bases in the middle. Germline loops: CDR1 SGHTA, CDR2 FQGNSA. These data originate in a study of blood T cell repertoires in COVID-19. Study-wide context: Spain, Italy and the United States supplied samples that represented acute and convalescent COVID-19.

It was within 2 weeks before study entry that exposed participants met a COVID-19 case. Some clones are missing from TCRdb's copy, which holds only in-frame ones; the method was immunoSEQ multiplex PCR. Among about 270,000 clones listed, around 93% were seen once. The J gene is TRBJ2-7, the V gene TRBV7-2; D gene uncertain. The sequencing sample was made of PBMCs or T cells enriched from blood (not recorded which). This sequence originates from a man aged 35 to 55 who had been exposed to COVID-19. CDR3 sequence: CASSVATEYEQYF. The CDR3 nucleotides read TGTGCCAGCAGCGTCGCCACGGAGTACGAGCAGTACTTC.